Sequencing of this TCR beta chain was carried out in a study of ipilimumab plus nivolumab after autologous stem cell transplantation. Study at large: A median of 8 nivolumab and 4 to 6 ipilimumab doses were given. Findings and limits, study-wide: The authors say TCR, Treg and microbiome findings warrant further study.

Worth noting for this clone: The antigen is not known. This sequence may be a read error, since a much larger clone differs from it by one base.

The V gene's germline CDR1 is MNHNS and CDR2 SASEGT. The CDR3 has 11 amino acids. Trimming removed 3 bases from V and 4 bases from J, with 3 bases in between. Ipilimumab, 1 mg/kg, started 14 to 28 days after autologous transplant. Through week 26, nivolumab 3 mg/kg IV was given weeks 1, 4, 7, 10, then biweekly. Profiling relied on immunoSEQ multiplex PCR, and the TCRdb table lists in-frame clones only, not all of them. The data show 84,000 or so clones, 83% seen once. The rearrangement joins TRBV6-1 to TRBJ1-2, with D unresolved. The sequence came from a male donor with diffuse large B-cell lymphoma. The sequencing here drew on PBMCs, taken in a trial of ipilimumab plus nivolumab as post-transplant consolidation. CDR3 region: CASSEAYGYTF. CDR3 DNA: TGTGCCAGCAGTGAGGCCTATGGCTACACCTTC.